Listed here are 32 T cell receptor beta chains from one sample, sequenced in a study of OX40 agonist ivuxolimab in advanced cancers. Clones were sequenced by immunoSEQ multiplex PCR, and TCRdb holds only the in-frame ones, with some missing. Among under 70,000 clones listed, approximately 90% were seen once. The sequencing used CD4+ or CD8+ T cells sorted from blood, collected in a trial of the OX40 agonist ivuxolimab. These receptors were obtained from an adult with an advanced solid tumor such as melanoma, head and neck, liver or kidney cancer.

This clone was found once. The chain joins TRBV7-9 to TRBJ2-1, with D tentatively TRBD2 (6 bases). Germline CDR1 reads SEHNR; CDR2 reads FQNEAQ (reference sequence). Trimming took 6 bases from V and 3 from J, leaving 21 bases between them. CDR3 length equals 17 residues. CDR3 residues: CASRLSPGVNIYNEQFF. CDR3 DNA sequence: TGTGCCAGCAGACTTAGTCCGGGGGTCAACATCTACAATGAGCAGTTCTTC.

In the case of this clone: At one of its ends the junction is not consistent with the germline gene, which may arise from a read error. J is TRBJ2-7 and V is TRBV5-1, with D perhaps matching TRBD1 (5 bases). This CDR3 has 15 amino acids. From germline, CDR1 is SGHRS and CDR2 YFSETQ. The CDR3 loop reads CASRYEQGPSHEQYF. The DNA of the CDR3 is TGCGCCAGCAGATACGAGCAGGGTCCCTCCCACGAGCAGTACTTC.

V usage is TRBV7-2 and J usage is TRBJ2-2, with D perhaps matching TRBD2 (6 bases). V lost 1 base and J 0 bases, leaving 6 bases between the germline ends. The CDR3 totals 15 residues. The germline CDR1 and CDR2 sequences are SGHTA and FQGNSA. CDR3 coding DNA: TGTGCCAGCAGCTTAGGCGGGGCGAACACCGGGGAGCTGTTTTTT. It translates to CASSLGGANTGELFF.

A few counts support this clone. The V call is TRBV5-4, the J call TRBJ1-2; D is undetermined. Germline loops: CDR1 SGHNT, CDR2 YYREEE (reference sequence). V lost 3 bases and J lost 8, with 14 bases in between. The length of the CDR3 is 13 residues. In nucleotides, the CDR3 is TGTGCCAGCAGCTCGCCGACCACGAGAGGCTACACCTTC. Amino acid sequence: CASSSPTTRGYTF. Full variable domain (rest looked up from reference TRBV5-4 and TRBJ1-2): ETGVTQSPTHLIKTRGQQVTLRCSSQSGHNTVSWYQQALGQGPQFIFQYYREEENGRGNFPPRFSGLQFPNYSSELNVNALELDDSALYLCASSSPTTRGYTFGSGTRLTVV.

This clone was recorded once. The chain combines TRBV19 with TRBJ1-1; 9 nucleotides align to TRBD1. CDR3 length: 15 amino acids. Losses at the gene ends were 5 bases for V and 4 bases for J; bases not matched to a gene: 8. Germline CDR1 reads LNHDA; CDR2 reads SQIVND (reference sequence). The CDR3 sequence is CASSGFQTGGTEAFF. The CDR3 DNA reads TGTGCCAGTAGTGGATTTCAGACAGGGGGCACTGAAGCTTTCTTT. Full variable domain (missing parts from reference TRBV19 and TRBJ1-1): DGGITQSPKYLFRKEGQNVTLSCEQNLNHDAMYWYRQDPGQGLRLIYYSQIVNDFQKGDIAEGYSVSREKKESFPLTVTSAQKNPTAFYLCASSGFQTGGTEAFFGQGTRLTVV.

The CDR3, as DNA: TGTGCCAGCAGTTACGGGACTGACGCGGATCAGCCCCAGCATTTT. Translation gives CASSYGTDADQPQHF. The chain combines TRBV6-5 with TRBJ1-5, with TRBD1 as a possible D gene (5 bases). CDR3 length: 15 residues. Germline V lookup: CDR1 MNHEY, CDR2 SVGAGI. Between the trimmed V and J ends, which lost 2 bases and 5 bases, there was a span of 13 bases.

This chain joins TRBV19 and TRBJ2-7, with D possibly called TRBD1 or TRBD2 (5 bases each). Germline assignment: CDR1 LNHDA and CDR2 SQIVND (reference sequence). The CDR3 contains 15 residues. The V and J ends lost 8 bases and 1 base respectively, with 18 bases between them. The CDR3 is CASGQGSGSSYEQYF. For the CDR3, the DNA is TGTGCCAGTGGTCAGGGCAGCGGCTCTTCCTACGAGCAGTACTTC.

The V gene is TRBV5-1, the J gene TRBJ1-1, with D unclear. The V end lost 5 bases, the J end lost 1 base, and 9 bases lay between the germline ends. This CDR3 contains 13 residues. Germline CDR1 and CDR2: SGHRS and YFSETQ. The CDR3 is CASRWTQNTEAFF. The CDR3, as DNA: TGCGCCAGCAGGTGGACGCAGAACACTGAAGCTTTCTTT.

The chain has TRBV6-4 and TRBJ2-1, with 10 bases that match TRBD1. CDR3 length: 15 residues. V was pared by 2 bases and J by 6 bases, with 4 bases of the junction left unmatched. Germline-derived CDR1 and CDR2 are MRHNA and SNTAGT. CDR3 in amino acids: CASSDQTGGFNEQFF. As DNA, the CDR3 is TGTGCCAGCAGTGACCAGACAGGGGGCTTCAATGAGCAGTTCTTC.

This clone has a single count. This chain uses TRBV20-1 with TRBJ2-5; 7 bases are shared with TRBD2. CDR1 DFQATT and CDR2 SNEGSKA come from the germline V gene (reference sequence). With V trimmed by 4 bases and J by 5 bases, 1 base remained unmatched. The CDR3 has 11 amino acids. The CDR3 here is CSATRGETQYF. DNA for the CDR3: TGCAGTGCTACGCGGGGGGAGACCCAGTACTTC.

This chain connects TRBV6-1 to TRBJ1-1; 7 nucleotides line up with TRBD1. The CDR3 runs 17 residues. CDR1 is MNHNS, CDR2 SASEGT, per germline. With 4 bases clipped from V and 6 bases from J, the junction kept 17 bases outside the gene matches. The CDR3 sequence is CASSVYTGDGEKSEAFF. The CDR3 coding sequence is TGTGCCAGCAGTGTTTATACAGGGGACGGAGAGAAGTCTGAAGCTTTCTTT.

The V gene is TRBV11-1, the J gene TRBJ2-1; D ambiguous. The V and J ends lost 5 bases and 4 bases respectively, with 18 bases between them. Germline CDR1 and CDR2: SGHAT and FQDESV (reference sequence). CDR3 length equals 16 residues. The DNA of the CDR3 is TGTGCCAGCAGCCCCGCCCACAGCTTAATATACAATGAGCAGTTCTTC. It translates to CASSPAHSLIYNEQFF.

The genes are TRBV5-1 and TRBJ2-1; D gene unclear. This CDR3 is built from 15 residues. Germline V gene sequence: CDR1 SGHRS, CDR2 YFSETQ. The CDR3 is CKSSTSPLNHNEQFF. CDR3 DNA: TGCAAAAGCAGCACCTCGCCCCTAAACCACAATGAGCAGTTCTTC.

The chain couples TRBV4-3 to TRBJ2-3, with unresolved D. The V end was cut by 0 bases, the J end by 2 bases, with 6 bases between. In germline, CDR1 is LGHNA, CDR2 YSLEER. This CDR3 region has 14 residues. DNA for the CDR3: TGCGCCAGCAGCCAAGAGCCAGCCACAGATACGCAGTATTTT. This gives the protein CASSQEPATDTQYF.

The chain employs TRBV5-6 and TRBJ2-5, with 9 nucleotides matching TRBD1. This CDR3 comprises 17 residues. Trimming at V came to 4 bases and at J to 4 bases, leaving 14 bases not matched to a gene. Looked up from germline, CDR1 is SGHDT and CDR2 is YYEEEE. As DNA, the CDR3 is TGTGCCAGCAGCCTGAAGGTGGGGGGACAGGGTTTAGAGACCCAGTACTTC. Its protein is CASSLKVGGQGLETQYF.

CDR3 DNA: TGTGCCAGCAGTTCAAATCCGGGGGAGACCCAGTACTTC. It translates to CASSSNPGETQYF. The chain carries TRBV6-6 and TRBJ2-5; tentatively, D is TRBD2 (5 bases). V lost 4 bases and J 5 bases, leaving 11 bases between the germline ends. The CDR3 has 13 amino acids. Germline CDR1 is MNHNY and CDR2 is SVGAGI (reference sequence).

V is TRBV9 and J is TRBJ2-7, with TRBD2 matching 8 bases. The CDR3 is 13 residues long. In germline, CDR1 is SGDLS, CDR2 YYNGEE. CDR3 in amino acids: CAEAGDLLGEQYF. In DNA form, the CDR3 reads TGTGCTGAAGCGGGGGATCTTCTCGGCGAGCAGTACTTC.

The genes are TRBV10-3 and TRBJ2-1; 9 bases fit TRBD1. Germline lookup yields CDR1 ENHRY and CDR2 SYGVKD. The J segment lost 7 bases and the V segment lost 2 bases, leaving 9 bases of the junction unmatched. The CDR3 consists of 16 residues. In DNA, the CDR3 is TGTGCCATCAGTGAGAATGCGGGACAGGGTTCTAATGAGCAGTTCTTC. Amino acids: CAISENAGQGSNEQFF.

V is TRBV18 and J is TRBJ2-2; weak D call: TRBD1 (6 bases). Germline CDR1 is KGHSH and CDR2 is LQKENI. Trimming removed 2 bases at V and 2 bases at J, with 12 bases between. The length of the CDR3 is 16 residues. The CDR3 nucleotides are TGTGCCAGCTCACCAATGCAGGGGTATAACACCGGGGAGCTGTTTTTT. It specifies CASSPMQGYNTGELFF.

This clone was seen more than once but under ten times. The V gene is TRBV7-2, the J gene TRBJ2-2; D possibly corresponds to TRBD2 (6 bases). V lost 6 bases, J lost 1 base, and 15 bases lay in between. CDR1 SGHTA and CDR2 FQGNSA come from the germline V gene. The CDR3 runs 16 residues. CDR3 nucleotides: TGTGCCAGCAGGAAGGGTGGTAGCGGGAACACCGGGGAGCTGTTTTTT. Protein product: CASRKGGSGNTGELFF.

The CDR3 nucleotides read TGTGCCAGCAGCCCTGTCCGTTCGGCTGCGGATACGCAGTATTTT. It encodes CASSPVRSAADTQYF. The chain recombines TRBV11-2 with TRBJ2-3; unclear D gene. This CDR3 is built from 15 residues. The V end was cut by 5 bases, the J end by 6 bases, with 18 bases between. CDR1 and CDR2 from the germline V gene are SGHAT and FQNNGV.

This clone was picked up a small number of times. Other DNA sequences in the same sample also yield this CDR3. The chain combines TRBV4-2 with TRBJ2-5; 7 positions match TRBD1. This CDR3 comprises 13 residues. Trimming removed 0 bases from V and 5 bases from J; junction bases left unmatched: 0. The germline CDR1 and CDR2 sequences are LGHNA and YNFKEQ. The CDR3 DNA reads TGTGCCAGCAGCCAAGACAGGGGGGAGACCCAGTACTTC. Protein: CASSQDRGETQYF.

This sequence joins TRBV7-2 and TRBJ2-2, with D perhaps matching TRBD1 or TRBD2 (6 bases each). The ends were cut back, 2 bases at V and 6 bases at J, with 16 bases in the middle. Germline V gene sequence: CDR1 SGHTA, CDR2 FQGNSA. CDR3 length: 16 residues. CDR3 sequence (DNA): TGTGCCAGCAGCTTACTGGGGGGCGCCGGGGCCGGGGAGCTGTTTTTT. The encoded protein is CASSLLGGAGAGELFF.

The chain has TRBV29-1 and TRBJ1-1, with TRBD1 identical over 8 bases. Germline-derived CDR1 and CDR2 are SQVTM and ANQGSEA. This CDR3 spans 12 amino acids. J was trimmed by 1 base and V by 7 bases; bases with no gene match: 2. The CDR3 protein is CSGDRGNTEAFF. CDR3 in DNA: TGCAGCGGTGACAGGGGGAACACTGAAGCTTTCTTT.

The table lists this clone with a few counts. J is TRBJ2-3 and V is TRBV7-9, with D unclear. Germline-derived CDR1 and CDR2 are SEHNR and FQNEAQ (reference sequence). The CDR3 extends over 15 amino acids. V was clipped by 2 bases and J by 4 bases, with 13 bases between them. The CDR3 reads CASSLSGTVADTQYF. CDR3 DNA: TGTGCCAGCAGCTTATCAGGAACAGTGGCAGATACGCAGTATTTT.

The V call is TRBV19, the J call TRBJ2-3; no clear D. The germline V and J ends were trimmed by 5 bases and 1 base, with 13 bases remaining between them. The CDR3 length is 15 residues. The V gene's germline CDR1 is LNHDA and CDR2 SQIVND (reference sequence). Written as DNA, the CDR3 is TGTGCCAGTAGTGCCGGGTCGGGCCGCACAGATACGCAGTATTTT. Translating gives CASSAGSGRTDTQYF.

As DNA, the CDR3 is TGCGCCAGCAGTGAGTCTTTATCCTACAATGAGCAGTTCTTC. Translating it yields CASSESLSYNEQFF. The chain is built from TRBV10-1 and TRBJ2-1; no clear D gene. CDR1 WNHNN and CDR2 SYGVQD come from the germline V gene (reference sequence). The length of the CDR3 is 14 residues. Trimming cost V 0 bases and J 1 base, with 4 bases left between them.

This clone has just a few counts. V is TRBV5-1 and J is TRBJ2-2, with TRBD2 matching 7 bases. The CDR3 is 16 amino acids. Germline CDR1 SGHRS, CDR2 YFSETQ. The V and J ends lost 3 bases and 4 bases, in that order; junction bases with no gene match: 9. The DNA of the CDR3 is TGCGCCAGCAGCTCCGGAAGCGGGATTGGCACCGGGGAGCTGTTTTTT. Translation gives CASSSGSGIGTGELFF.

By share, this clone counts as large. This chain uses TRBV9 with TRBJ1-1; tentative D call: TRBD1 (6 bases). This CDR3 region has 15 residues. Germline CDR1 and CDR2: SGDLS and YYNGEE. V lost 0 bases to trimming and J lost 5 bases, with 14 bases between them. The CDR3 DNA reads as TGTGCCAGCAGCGTAGGGTTAGGTAGGGGGACTGAAGCTTTCTTT. Protein sequence: CASSVGLGRGTEAFF.

The chain employs TRBV7-3 and TRBJ1-3; D gene unclear. V lost 1 base and J lost 4, with 8 bases in between. This CDR3 is built from 14 residues. In germline, CDR1 is SGHTA, CDR2 FQGTGA. CDR3 amino acids: CASSLNPTGNTIYF. The CDR3 coding sequence is TGTGCCAGCAGCTTAAACCCGACAGGAAACACCATATATTTT. Complete variable domain (other parts from reference TRBV7-3 and TRBJ1-3): GAGVSQTPSNKVTEKGKYVELRCDPISGHTALYWYRQSLGQGPEFLIYFQGTGAADDSGLPNDRFFAVRPEGSVSTLKIQRTERGDSAVYLCASSLNPTGNTIYFGEGSWLTVV.

The count of this clone is one. This chain joins TRBV18 and TRBJ2-7; TRBD1 aligns across 9 bases. The V gene's germline CDR1 is KGHSH and CDR2 LQKENI. V lost 1 base to trimming and J lost 3 bases; unmatched junction nucleotides: 7. The CDR3 contains 16 residues. Here the CDR3 reads CASSPRGGQGSYEQYF. DNA for the CDR3: TGTGCCAGCTCACCACGGGGGGGACAGGGCAGCTACGAGCAGTACTTC.

The J gene is TRBJ2-2, the V gene TRBV29-1; 11 nucleotides match TRBD1. CDR3 length equals 15 residues. Per germline, CDR1 SQVTM and CDR2 ANQGSEA. V lost 7 bases to trimming and J lost 7 bases; unmatched junction nucleotides: 11. In DNA form, the CDR3 reads TGCAGCGCAACAGCCGGGACAGGGGGGAGCGGGGAGCTGTTTTTT. This sequence encodes CSATAGTGGSGELFF.